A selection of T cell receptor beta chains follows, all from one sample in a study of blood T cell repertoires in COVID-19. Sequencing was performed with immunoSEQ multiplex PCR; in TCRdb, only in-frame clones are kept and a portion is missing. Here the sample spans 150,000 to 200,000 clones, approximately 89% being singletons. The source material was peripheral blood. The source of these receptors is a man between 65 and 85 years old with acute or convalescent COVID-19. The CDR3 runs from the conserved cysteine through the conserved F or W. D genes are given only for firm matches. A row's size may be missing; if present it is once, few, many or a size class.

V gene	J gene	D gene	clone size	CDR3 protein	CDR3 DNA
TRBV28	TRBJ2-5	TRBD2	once	CASSLVAGGGETQYF	TGTGCCAGCAGTTTGGTAGCGGGAGGAGGGGAGACCCAGTACTTC
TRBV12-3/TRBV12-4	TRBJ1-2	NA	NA	CASSLNGVYGYTF	TGTGCCAGCAGTTTAAACGGAGTCTATGGCTACACCTTC
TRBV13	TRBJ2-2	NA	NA	CASRRQDFYTGELFF	TGTGCCAGCAGGAGACAGGACTTCTACACCGGGGAGCTGTTTTTT
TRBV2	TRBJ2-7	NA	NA	CASSRGTVYEQYF	TGTGCCAGCAGCCGGGGGACAGTCTACGAGCAGTACTTC
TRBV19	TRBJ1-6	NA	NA	CASSSTLESSYNSPLHF	TGTGCCAGTAGTTCGACGTTGGAGAGCTCCTATAATTCACCCCTCCACTTT
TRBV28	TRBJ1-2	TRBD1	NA	CASKTGTGGIGYGYTF	TGTGCCAGTAAAACCGGGACAGGGGGTATCGGCTATGGCTACACCTTC
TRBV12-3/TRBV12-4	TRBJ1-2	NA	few	CASSFGDFYGYTF	TGTGCCAGCAGTTTTGGGGACTTTTATGGCTACACCTTC
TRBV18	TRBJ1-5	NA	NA	CASSSLQGRGQPQHF	TGTGCCAGCTCCTCCTTACAGGGAAGAGGGCAGCCCCAGCATTTT
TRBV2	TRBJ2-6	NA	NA	CASSAEGLGANVLTF	TGTGCCAGCAGTGCGGAGGGCCTTGGGGCCAACGTCCTGACTTTC
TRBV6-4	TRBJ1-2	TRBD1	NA	CASSSGTGFGYTF	TGTGCCAGCAGTTCGGGGACAGGGTTTGGCTACACCTTC
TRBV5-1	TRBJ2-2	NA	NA	CASSFLTGELFF	TGCGCCAGCAGCTTTCTAACCGGGGAGCTGTTTTTT
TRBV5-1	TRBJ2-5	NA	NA	CASSSLPGTQETQYF	TGCGCCAGCAGCTCGCTACCCGGGACTCAAGAGACCCAGTACTTC
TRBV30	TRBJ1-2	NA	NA	CAFRAVGYTF	TGTGCCTTTCGAGCTGTCGGCTACACCTTC